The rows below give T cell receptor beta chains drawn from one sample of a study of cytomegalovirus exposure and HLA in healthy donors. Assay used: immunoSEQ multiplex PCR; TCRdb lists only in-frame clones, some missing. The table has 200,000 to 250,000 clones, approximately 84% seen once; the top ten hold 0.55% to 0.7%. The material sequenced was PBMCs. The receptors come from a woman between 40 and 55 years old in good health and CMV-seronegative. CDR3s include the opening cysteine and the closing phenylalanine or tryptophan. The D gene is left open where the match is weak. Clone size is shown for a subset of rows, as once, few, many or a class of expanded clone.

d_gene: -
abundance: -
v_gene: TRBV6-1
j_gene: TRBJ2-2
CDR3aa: CASSEGGAGELFF
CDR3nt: TGTGCCAGCAGTGAGGGGGGAGCCGGGGAGCTGTTTTTT

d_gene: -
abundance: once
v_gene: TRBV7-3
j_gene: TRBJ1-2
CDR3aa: CASSLNSPGPEGGGYTF
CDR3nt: TGTGCCAGCAGCTTAAACTCTCCGGGTCCCGAAGGGGGTGGCTACACCTTC

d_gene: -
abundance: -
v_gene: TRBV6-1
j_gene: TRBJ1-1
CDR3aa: CASSRDKWVTEAFF
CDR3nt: TGTGCCAGCAGCCGGGACAAATGGGTCACTGAAGCTTTCTTT

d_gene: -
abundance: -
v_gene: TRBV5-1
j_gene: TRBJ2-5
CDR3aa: CASSLDYQETQYF
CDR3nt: TGCGCCAGCAGCTTGGACTACCAAGAGACCCAGTACTTC

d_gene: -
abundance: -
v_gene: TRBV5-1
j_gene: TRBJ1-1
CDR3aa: CASSLSVGQNTEAFF
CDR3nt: TGCGCCAGCAGCTTGTCTGTCGGACAGAACACTGAAGCTTTCTTT

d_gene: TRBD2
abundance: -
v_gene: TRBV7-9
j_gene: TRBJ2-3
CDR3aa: CASSLAPLTSVSADTQYF
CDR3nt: TGTGCCAGCAGCTTAGCGCCATTGACTAGCGTATCAGCAGATACGCAGTATTTT

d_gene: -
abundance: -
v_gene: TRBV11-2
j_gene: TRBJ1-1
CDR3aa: CASSLVSGNTEAFF
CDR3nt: TGTGCCAGCAGCTTAGTTTCAGGGAACACTGAAGCTTTCTTT

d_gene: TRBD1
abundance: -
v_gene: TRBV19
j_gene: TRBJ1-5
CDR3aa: CASIPTPGQSNQPQHF
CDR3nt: TGTGCCAGTATTCCTACTCCGGGACAGAGCAATCAGCCCCAGCATTTT

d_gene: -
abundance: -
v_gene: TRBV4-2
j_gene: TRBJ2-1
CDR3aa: CASSHGSSRPSTYNEQFF
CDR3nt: TGTGCCAGCAGCCACGGGAGTTCGCGGCCTTCGACCTACAATGAGCAGTTCTTC

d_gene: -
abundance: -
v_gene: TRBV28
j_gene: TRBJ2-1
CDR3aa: CASTKSRSATYNEQFF
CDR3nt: TGTGCCAGCACCAAGTCTAGGAGCGCAACCTACAATGAGCAGTTCTTC

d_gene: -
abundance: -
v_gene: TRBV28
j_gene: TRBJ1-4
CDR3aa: CASSQGLATNEKLFF
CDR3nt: TGTGCCAGCAGTCAGGGGCTCGCAACTAATGAAAAACTGTTTTTT

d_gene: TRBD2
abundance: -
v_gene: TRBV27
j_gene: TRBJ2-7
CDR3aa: CASSLTGESGSGGSYEQYF
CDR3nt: TGTGCCAGCAGTTTAACCGGAGAGTCGGGTAGCGGGGGTTCCTACGAGCAGTACTTC

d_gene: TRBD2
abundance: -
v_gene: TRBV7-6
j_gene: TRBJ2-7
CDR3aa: CASSLGASGGRSGEQYF
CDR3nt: TGTGCCAGCAGCCTAGGGGCTAGCGGGGGCAGATCGGGTGAGCAGTACTTC

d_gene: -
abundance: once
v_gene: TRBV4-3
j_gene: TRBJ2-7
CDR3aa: CASSQQTGAYEQYF
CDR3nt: TGCGCCAGCAGCCAGCAGACAGGAGCCTACGAGCAGTACTTC

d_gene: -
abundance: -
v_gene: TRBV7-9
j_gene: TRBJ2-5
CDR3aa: CASSRVAVGGTQYF
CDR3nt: TGTGCCAGCAGCCGGGTAGCGGTCGGGGGGACCCAGTACTTC

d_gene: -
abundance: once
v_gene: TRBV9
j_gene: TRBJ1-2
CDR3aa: CASSSRRAVERGGYTF
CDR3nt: TGTGCCAGCAGCTCCCGGAGGGCGGTGGAGAGGGGTGGCTACACCTTC

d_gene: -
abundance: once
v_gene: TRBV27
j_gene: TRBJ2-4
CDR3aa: CASSFRVLDIQYF
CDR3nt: TGTGCCAGCAGTTTTCGAGTTTTGGACATTCAGTACTTC

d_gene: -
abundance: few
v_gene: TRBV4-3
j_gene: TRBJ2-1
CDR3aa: CASSQDRLRGNEQFF
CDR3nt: TGCGCCAGCAGCCAAGACCGGTTGAGGGGGAATGAGCAGTTCTTC

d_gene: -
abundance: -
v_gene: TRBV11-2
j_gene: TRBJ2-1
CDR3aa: CASSFPSNREDNEQFF
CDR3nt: TGTGCCAGCAGCTTCCCGTCGAACAGGGAAGACAATGAGCAGTTCTTC

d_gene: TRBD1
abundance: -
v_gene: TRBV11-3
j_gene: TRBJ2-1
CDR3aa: CASSLFGKQGGPIPYNEQFF
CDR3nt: TGTGCCAGCAGCTTATTTGGGAAACAGGGGGGACCCATACCCTACAATGAGCAGTTCTTC

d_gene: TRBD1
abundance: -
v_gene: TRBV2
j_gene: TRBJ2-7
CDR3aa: CAIQQARTGISSYEQYF
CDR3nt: TGTGCCATCCAGCAGGCCCGGACAGGGATCAGCTCCTACGAGCAGTACTTC

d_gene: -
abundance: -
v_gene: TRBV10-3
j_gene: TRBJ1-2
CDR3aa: CAIRGWQGNGYTF
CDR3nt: TGTGCCATCAGGGGTTGGCAGGGGAACGGCTACACCTTC

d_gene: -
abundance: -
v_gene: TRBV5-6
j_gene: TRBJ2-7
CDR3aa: CASSLAGGKYEQYF
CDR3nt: TGTGCCAGCAGCTTGGCGGGGGGCAAATACGAGCAGTACTTC

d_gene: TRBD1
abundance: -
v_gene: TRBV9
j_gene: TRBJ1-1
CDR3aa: CASSVVDRGGTEAFF
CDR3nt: TGTGCCAGCAGCGTAGTAGACAGGGGAGGCACTGAAGCTTTCTTT

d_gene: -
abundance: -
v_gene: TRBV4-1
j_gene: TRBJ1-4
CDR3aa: CASSQVGTRVEKLFF
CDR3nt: TGCGCCAGCAGCCAAGTCGGGACACGAGTTGAAAAACTGTTTTTT

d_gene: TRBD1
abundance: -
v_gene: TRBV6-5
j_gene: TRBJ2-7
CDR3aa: CASSTRQGEQYF
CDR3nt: TGTGCCAGCAGCACACGACAGGGTGAGCAGTACTTC